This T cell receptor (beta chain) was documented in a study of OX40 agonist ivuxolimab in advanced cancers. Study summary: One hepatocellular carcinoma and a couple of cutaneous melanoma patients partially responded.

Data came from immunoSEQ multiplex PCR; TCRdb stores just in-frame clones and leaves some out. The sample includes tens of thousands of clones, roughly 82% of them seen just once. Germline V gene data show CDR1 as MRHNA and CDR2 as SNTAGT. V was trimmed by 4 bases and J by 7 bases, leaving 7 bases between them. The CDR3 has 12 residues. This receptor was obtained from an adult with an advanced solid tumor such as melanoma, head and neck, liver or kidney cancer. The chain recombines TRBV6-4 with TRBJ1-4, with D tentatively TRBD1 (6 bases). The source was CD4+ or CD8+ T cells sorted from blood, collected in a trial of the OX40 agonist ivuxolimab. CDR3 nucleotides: TGTGCCAGCAGTGCGGGGGCTGAAAAACTGTTTTTT. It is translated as CASSAGAEKLFF.